This T cell receptor beta chain derives from a study of blood T cell repertoires in COVID-19. Study background: COVID-19 samples collected from the United States, Italy and Spain covered acute and convalescent phases. The analysed material was cDNA or gDNA that came from T cells, B-cell-depleted T cells, or PBMCs.

Trimming took off 0 bases at V and 5 bases at J, with 14 bases between the two ends. The V gene's germline CDR1 is MRHNA and CDR2 SNTAGT. The CDR3 totals 16 residues. How the authors handled the data: Amplification of reference gene primers provided the estimated nucleated cell counts. Generated by immunoSEQ multiplex PCR, the TCRdb table keeps only in-frame clones and is missing some. That table supplies the V and J calls and clone size; D and trimming were determined from the DNA. The table shows about 15,000 clones, with around nine tenths occurring only once. The rearrangement links TRBV6-4 to TRBJ2-1; tentative D call: TRBD2 (6 bases). The TCR originated in a human donor in a cohort sampled during active COVID-19. Sequencing was carried out using peripheral blood. CDR3 nucleotides: TGTGCCAGCAGTGACTCGTATGGGACTCCAAACAATGAGCAGTTCTTC. Translation: CASSDSYGTPNNEQFF.